One TCR beta chain is described in this entry. A few counts support this clone. Its binding antigen is unknown. Within one base of it there is no much larger clone, and no base qualities were kept. The germline V gene sets CDR1 to SGHTA and CDR2 to FQGNSA. The CDR3 measures 15 amino acids from cysteine to phenylalanine. Solely the CDR3 DNA is kept, with 45 bases framed from the first base. V drops 2 bases and J drops 4 bases, leaving 11 bases in between. TCRbeta CDR3 regions were sequenced with the immunoSEQ Assay. After extraction, genomic DNA underwent amplification by bias-controlled multiplex PCR, followed by high-throughput sequencing. For the original study's pipeline: To quantify the absolute abundance of each unique TCRbeta CDR3 region, sequences were collapsed and filtered. T cell fraction was estimated by normalizing TCRbeta template counts to usable DNA, which was measured by amplifying reference genes present in all nucleated cells. Repertoire TCRs were annotated as SARS-CoV-2-specific by exact matching of V gene, CDR3 amino acid sequence and J gene to a known reactive TCR set. The reference SARS-CoV-2 TCR set came from MIRA and was filtered for enrichment in COVID-19-positive ImmuneCODE repertoires, removing public or cross-reactive TCRs. Using the MIRA antigens, annotated TCRs were further analysed by specific ORF or by position within an ORF. Depth was the summed frequency of annotated unique rearrangements, while breadth was defined as annotated unique rearrangements over total unique productive rearrangements. TCR breadth was compared between groups using two-sided Wilcoxon rank-sum tests. In TCRdb, the immuneACCESS table is reduced to in-frame sequences with V and J assigned. These tables do not hold every clone; where another copy was compared, an unresolved V gene accounts for under half, and the others remain unexplained. V, J and clone size were drawn from that table, and D and trimming were deduced from the DNA. The sample table contains around 100,000 clones; only one count was recorded for roughly 75% of them. The ten largest account for approximately 15% of the sample.

The entry originates in a study of Ad26.COV2.S vaccination and SARS-CoV-2 variants (dated by TCRdb to about 2021). Regarding the research as a whole: The specificity and breadth of SARS-CoV-2-reactive T cell receptors after Ad26.COV2.S vaccination were assessed by TCRbeta repertoire sequencing. The TCR-sequenced set comprised approximately 32 samples: approximately 19 Ad26.COV2.S vaccine recipients, 5 placebo recipients and 8 SARS-CoV-2 convalescent individuals.

The time point label here, explained by the study, means: individuals recovered from natural SARS-CoV-2 infection. What the research found in general, with its limitations: Vaccine and placebo recipients had similar non-spike TCR breadth, a finding consistent with the vaccine containing only spike. Substantial breadth of spike-specific CD8+ and CD4+ T cell responses was reported after vaccination. Higher spike-specific TCR breadth was observed in Ad26.COV2.S recipients than in placebo recipients (P = 0.0014). The authors noted that the TCR breadth and depth analyses may have underestimated total T cell responses.

The sequence derives from a human donor who had recovered from COVID-19. This material consisted of peripheral blood, taken after recovery from COVID-19. The chain couples TRBV7-2 to TRBJ2-2; the D call is tentative, TRBD1 or TRBD2, as each matches 5 bases. The nucleotide sequence is TGTGCCAGCAGCTTAATGGGGGTATCCACCGGGGAGCTGTTTTTT. Its translation reads: CASSLMGVSTGELFF.